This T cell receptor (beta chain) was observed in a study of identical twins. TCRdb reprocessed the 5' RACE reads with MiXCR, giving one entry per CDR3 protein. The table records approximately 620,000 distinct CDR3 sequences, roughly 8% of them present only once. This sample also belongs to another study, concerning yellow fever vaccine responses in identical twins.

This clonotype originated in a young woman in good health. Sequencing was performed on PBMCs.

CDR3 sequence: CASREGESGANVLTF. DNA of the CDR3: TGTGCCAGCAGGGAAGGGGAGTCTGGGGCCAACGTCCTGACTTTC. J is TRBJ2-6 and V is TRBV28; either TRBD1 or TRBD2 may fit D (5 bases each). V dropped 6 bases and J dropped 1 base, with 10 bases sitting between them. CDR3 length equals 15 residues. Germline CDR1 MDHEN, CDR2 SYDVKM. Supplemented by reference TRBV28 and TRBJ2-6, the full variable domain reads DVKVTQSSRYLVKRTGEKVFLECVQDMDHENMFWYRQDPGLGLRLIYFSYDVKMKEKGDIPEGYSVSREKKERFSLILESASTNQTSMYLCASREGESGANVLTFGAGSRLTVL.